A single sample gave rise to the 23 T cell receptor beta chains below, sequenced in a study of OX40 agonist ivuxolimab in advanced cancers. The assay was immunoSEQ multiplex PCR, and TCRdb's table has in-frame clones only and misses some. The sample gives over 45,000 clones, approximately 80% of which show up once; around 4.5% is in the top ten. Source: CD4+ or CD8+ T cells sorted from blood, taken in a trial of the OX40 agonist ivuxolimab. The receptors were gathered from an adult with an advanced solid tumor such as melanoma, head and neck, liver or kidney cancer.

V and J are TRBV9 and TRBJ2-2; D possibly matches TRBD1 or TRBD2 (5 bases each). The germline V gene encodes CDR1 SGDLS and CDR2 YYNGEE. Trimming took off 0 bases at V and 6 bases at J, with 15 bases between the two ends. The CDR3 is 16 amino acids. This CDR3 reads CASSVAWDPWAGELFF. The CDR3 DNA reads TGTGCCAGCAGCGTAGCTTGGGACCCCTGGGCCGGGGAGCTGTTTTTT.

The chain is built from TRBV30 and TRBJ1-3; TRBD1 agrees at 9 bases. Germline trimming cut 0 bases from V and 4 bases from J; bases unmatched to any gene: 4. This CDR3 has 15 residues. Germline CDR1 is GTSNPN and CDR2 is SVGIG (reference sequence). Here the CDR3 reads CAWSVRTGVGNTIYF. DNA for the CDR3: TGTGCCTGGAGTGTACGGACAGGGGTAGGAAACACCATATATTTT.

CDR3 sequence (DNA): TGTGCCAGCAGCTTGTGGTTAACTATAAACTATGGCTACACCTTC. It is translated as CASSLWLTINYGYTF. The rearrangement joins TRBV5-6 to TRBJ1-2; unclear D gene. Per germline, CDR1 SGHDT and CDR2 YYEEEE. This CDR3 has 15 amino acids. Trimming removed 1 base from V and 2 bases from J, with 12 bases in between.

The V call is TRBV10-3, the J call TRBJ1-1, with TRBD1 matching over 7 bases. CDR1 and CDR2 from the germline V gene are ENHRY and SYGVKD. The CDR3 is made up of 14 amino acids. Trimming at V came to 5 bases and at J to 1 base, leaving 4 bases not matched to a gene. The CDR3 sequence is CAISHGTENTEAFF. The CDR3 DNA reads as TGTGCCATCAGTCACGGGACAGAGAACACTGAAGCTTTCTTT.

This chain connects TRBV9 to TRBJ2-6; 10 nucleotides align to TRBD2. The germline V gene encodes CDR1 SGDLS and CDR2 YYNGEE. This CDR3 is built from 17 residues. V was pared by 4 bases and J by 0 bases, with 4 bases of the junction left unmatched. The CDR3: CASSPSGGRSGANVLTF. In nucleotides, the CDR3 is TGTGCCAGCAGCCCTAGCGGGGGCCGCTCTGGGGCCAACGTCCTGACTTTC.

The chain is built from TRBV29-1 and TRBJ1-4, with D perhaps matching TRBD1 (6 bases). CDR1 is SQVTM, CDR2 ANQGSEA, per germline. The CDR3 is 12 amino acids. V shed 6 bases and J shed 7 bases, with 12 bases lying between them. CDR3 in amino acids: CSVGTNGEKLFF. The CDR3 DNA follows: TGCAGCGTGGGGACAAACGGTGAAAAACTGTTTTTT.

In this sample, this clone turned up once. The chain couples TRBV28 to TRBJ1-1; D not certain. The CDR3 is made up of 16 amino acids. V was clipped by 2 bases and J by 1 base, with 14 bases between them. Germline CDR1 is MDHEN and CDR2 is SYDVKM. The CDR3 DNA follows: TGTGCCAGCAGTTTAGACACTGGCATGGGGAACACTGAAGCTTTCTTT. Its protein is CASSLDTGMGNTEAFF.

The chain employs TRBV29-1 and TRBJ1-1, with D perhaps matching TRBD1 (5 bases). V lost 6 bases and J lost 6, with 14 bases in between. Germline V CDR1 and CDR2: SQVTM, ANQGSEA. The CDR3 has 12 residues. The CDR3 region is CSVRAGGAEAFF. CDR3 in DNA: TGCAGCGTGCGGGCCGGAGGGGCTGAAGCTTTCTTT. Drawing the rest from reference TRBV29-1 and TRBJ1-1, the complete variable domain is SAVISQKPSRDICQRGTSLTIQCQVDSQVTMMFWYRQQPGQSLTLIATANQGSEATYESGFVIDKFPISRPNLTFSTLTVSNMSPEDSSIYLCSVRAGGAEAFFGQGTRLTVV.

This clone was picked up one time. The germline gene is not matched at one end of the junction; a read error may be the cause. The chain carries TRBV5-4 and TRBJ2-7, with D maybe TRBD1 (5 bases). This CDR3 contains 15 residues. Germline-derived CDR1 and CDR2 are SGHNT and YYREEE (reference sequence). CDR3 coding DNA: TGCGCCAGCAGCAAAGACGCAGGGAATCCCTACGAGCAGTACTTC. Residues: CASSKDAGNPYEQYF. The entire variable domain, with the rest obtained from reference TRBV5-4 and TRBJ2-7, is as follows: ETGVTQSPTHLIKTRGQQVTLRCSSQSGHNTVSWYQQALGQGPQFIFQYYREEENGRGNFPPRFSGLQFPNYSSELNVNALELDDSALYLCASSKDAGNPYEQYFGPGTRLTVT.

The chain links TRBV11-2 to TRBJ2-5; no clear D gene. Germline V gives CDR1 SGHAT, CDR2 FQNNGV. V lost 3 bases, J lost 4 bases, and 3 bases lay in between. The CDR3 loop spans 11 amino acids. The CDR3 DNA follows: TGTGCCAGCAGCTTGAGAGAGACCCAGTACTTC. As protein: CASSLRETQYF.

In this sample, this clone turned up a few times. The chain couples TRBV19 to TRBJ2-5; tentative D call: TRBD1 (6 bases). The CDR3 contains 14 residues. V dropped 0 bases and J dropped 10 bases, with 15 bases sitting between them. Germline CDR1 LNHDA, CDR2 SQIVND (reference sequence). The CDR3: CASSIDRDTRVQYF. In DNA form, the CDR3 reads TGTGCCAGTAGTATAGACCGGGACACCCGTGTCCAGTACTTC.

The J gene is TRBJ1-4, the V gene TRBV18; D is ambiguous. From germline, CDR1 is KGHSH and CDR2 LQKENI. V was pared by 2 bases and J by 0 bases, with 7 bases between. CDR3 length: 15 residues. The CDR3 spells CASSPAHTTNEKLFF. The CDR3 DNA reads TGTGCCAGCTCACCAGCCCACACAACTAATGAAAAACTGTTTTTT.

The chain recombines TRBV5-1 with TRBJ1-4; possibly TRBD1 for D (6 bases). The ends were cut back, 2 bases at V and 5 bases at J, with 16 bases in the middle. Germline assignment: CDR1 SGHRS and CDR2 YFSETQ. This CDR3 comprises 16 residues. This CDR3 is CASSLSYGGQNEKLFF. The CDR3 DNA is TGCGCCAGCAGCTTATCCTACGGCGGACAGAATGAAAAACTGTTTTTT.

This chain connects TRBV4-3 to TRBJ1-2, with a tentative D call TRBD1 (6 bases). CDR1 is LGHNA and CDR2 is YSLEER in the germline V gene. The CDR3 has 16 amino acids. Trimming pared 6 bases from V and 0 bases from J, leaving 17 bases between. The CDR3 spells CASSLGQYDANYGYTF. CDR3 in DNA: TGCGCCAGCAGTCTCGGACAGTACGACGCTAACTATGGCTACACCTTC.

The CDR3 DNA follows: TGTGCCAGCAGCCGTACTGAAGCTTTCTTT. It is translated as CASSRTEAFF. The rearrangement joins TRBV7-2 to TRBJ1-1, with D hard to call. Trimming removed 5 bases at V and 5 bases at J, with 3 bases between. There are 10 residues in the CDR3. CDR1 is SGHTA, CDR2 FQGNSA, per germline.

This clone was seen only once. The CDR3 sequence: CASSIRLGNTEAFF. The CDR3, as DNA: TGTGCCAGTAGTATACGTCTGGGCAACACTGAAGCTTTCTTT. The chain employs TRBV19 and TRBJ1-1; D remains ambiguous. This CDR3 has 14 amino acids. V lost 2 bases and J lost 2, with 9 bases in between. CDR1 is LNHDA, CDR2 SQIVND, per germline (reference sequence).

V usage is TRBV4-1 and J usage is TRBJ1-2; 7 positions match TRBD1. With 0 bases clipped from V and 4 bases from J, the junction kept 11 bases outside the gene matches. In germline, CDR1 is MGHRA, CDR2 YSYEKL. The CDR3 is 17 residues long. The CDR3 DNA is TGCGCCAGCAGCCAAGATCACCCACAGGGGCGAGTCTATGGCTACACCTTC. Translating gives CASSQDHPQGRVYGYTF.

V is TRBV4-3 and J is TRBJ1-6; no reliable D call. The CDR3 length is 15 residues. Trimming cost V 1 base and J 7 bases, with 11 bases left between them. The germline CDR1 and CDR2 sequences are LGHNA and YSLEER. CDR3 protein: CASSQGGGRNSPLHF. For the CDR3, the DNA is TGCGCCAGCAGCCAAGGCGGCGGTCGGAATTCACCCCTCCACTTT.

This clone was seen a few times. This CDR3 reads CASSLGSGASGNEQFF. The CDR3 DNA is TGTGCCAGCAGTTTAGGGTCGGGAGCGAGTGGAAATGAGCAGTTCTTC. The rearrangement uses TRBV27 and TRBJ2-1; D might be TRBD2 (6 bases). CDR1 and CDR2 (germline): MNHEY, SMNVEV (reference sequence). The CDR3 runs 16 residues. V lost 2 bases to trimming and J lost 7 bases, with 18 bases between them.

V and J are TRBV7-9 and TRBJ2-3; D tentatively fits TRBD1 or TRBD2 (6 bases each). The CDR3 is 16 amino acids. CDR1 is SEHNR and CDR2 is FQNEAQ in the germline V gene (reference sequence). V was trimmed by 5 bases and J by 3 bases, leaving 18 bases between them. The CDR3 sequence is CASSQSGGFGTDTQYF. DNA for the CDR3: TGTGCCAGCAGCCAATCCGGGGGCTTTGGAACAGATACGCAGTATTTT.

This clone came up a few times. The CDR3 is CASSIRDRTGGYGYTF. The CDR3 bases are TGTGCCAGCAGTATCCGGGACAGAACGGGCGGCTATGGCTACACCTTC. The V call is TRBV6-6, the J call TRBJ1-2, with 7 positions matching TRBD1. Trimming removed 5 bases from V and 4 bases from J; junction bases left unmatched: 13. The CDR3 length is 16 residues. Germline V gene data show CDR1 as MNHNY and CDR2 as SVGAGI (reference sequence).

This chain links TRBV5-6 with TRBJ1-5; the match to TRBD1 covers 8 bases. Germline-derived CDR1 and CDR2 are SGHDT and YYEEEE. The length of the CDR3 is 17 residues. The V segment lost 4 bases and the J segment 3 bases; nucleotides outside the gene matches: 12. The CDR3 reads CASSRYGTGAINQPQHF. For the CDR3, the DNA is TGTGCCAGCAGCCGATACGGGACAGGCGCCATCAATCAGCCCCAGCATTTT.

The chain links TRBV18 to TRBJ1-5, with 8 positions matching TRBD1. Trimming cost V 3 bases and J 3 bases; bases outside gene matches: 4. The CDR3 loop spans 15 amino acids. CDR1 and CDR2 from the germline V gene are KGHSH and LQKENI. The CDR3 region is CASSPNRGFNQPQHF. As DNA, the CDR3 is TGTGCCAGCTCACCTAACAGGGGGTTCAATCAGCCCCAGCATTTT.